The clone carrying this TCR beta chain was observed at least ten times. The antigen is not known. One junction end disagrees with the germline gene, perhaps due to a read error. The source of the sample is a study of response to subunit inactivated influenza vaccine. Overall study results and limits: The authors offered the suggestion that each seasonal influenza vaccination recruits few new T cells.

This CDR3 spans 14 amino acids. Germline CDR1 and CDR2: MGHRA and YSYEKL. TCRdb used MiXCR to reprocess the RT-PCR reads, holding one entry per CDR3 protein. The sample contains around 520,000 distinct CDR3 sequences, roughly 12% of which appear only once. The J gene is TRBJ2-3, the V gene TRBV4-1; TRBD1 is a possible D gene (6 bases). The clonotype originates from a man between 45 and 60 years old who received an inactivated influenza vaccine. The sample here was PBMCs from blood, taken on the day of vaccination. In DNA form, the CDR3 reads TGTGCCAGCAGCCAAGCAGGGGGCACAGATACGCAGTATTTT. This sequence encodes CASSQAGGTDTQYF.